A single sample is the source of the 2 T cell receptor beta chains below, sequenced in a study of blood T cells in healthy people across ages (dated by TCRdb to between 2014 and 2017). Library generation was performed with 5' RACE. TCRdb records Illumina HiSeq 2500 as the sequencer. The second PCR ran for roughly 6 to 11 cycles and used a J-beta primer mix along with a sample-barcoded 5' primer. TCRdb trimmed the raw reads at Q25, called clones with MiXCR and kept productive beta chains. Rows merge per CDR3 protein into single entries with the most common DNA and genes. The sample table contains roughly 1 million distinct CDR3 sequences; only one count was recorded for less than 25% of them. Less than 0.85% of the sample rests with the top ten. These data were also filed under a second study, of T cells of mothers and their children.

The sequenced sample was blood. Source of these receptors: a girl aged 2 to 9 in good health.

This clonotype was seen more than once but under ten times. The chain is built from TRBV5-1 and TRBJ1-1; D is unresolved. The length of the CDR3 is 14 residues. The germline V and J ends were trimmed by 3 bases and 2 bases, with 11 bases remaining between them. In germline, CDR1 is SGHRS, CDR2 YFSETQ. The CDR3 DNA reads as TGCGCCAGCAGCTGGGGAGGCGTTAACACTGAAGCTTTCTTT. Amino acid sequence: CASSWGGVNTEAFF. Complete variable domain (other parts from reference TRBV5-1 and TRBJ1-1): KAGVTQTPRYLIKTRGQQVTLSCSPISGHRSVSWYQQTPGQGLQFLFEYFSETQRNKGNFPGRFSGRQFSNSRSEMNVSTLELGDSALYLCASSWGGVNTEAFFGQGTRLTVV.

The rearrangement uses TRBV27 and TRBJ1-2, with TRBD1 identical over 10 bases. CDR3 length: 14 amino acids. Germline V gene data show CDR1 as MNHEY and CDR2 as SMNVEV (reference sequence). V was clipped by 8 bases and J by 2 bases; unmatched bases: 5. The CDR3 DNA is TGTGCCAGCCTCGGGACAGGGGCCAACTATGGCTACACCTTC. Encoded protein: CASLGTGANYGYTF.